Sequencing of this TCR beta chain was carried out in a study of molecular identifiers for immune sequencing clone quantification. Turning to the study itself: In replicates, RNA from 20,000 or 100,000 naive CD8 cells was divided five ways and four parts were sequenced.

TCRdb reprocessed the PCR reads with MiXCR, giving one entry per CDR3 protein. The sample records about 640,000 distinct CDR3 sequences, nearly 20% being singletons. In this sample, this clonotype turned up many times. This receptor was identified in a human donor in good health. Some libraries in this study had Jurkat cell RNA spiked in. The sequenced sample consisted of naive CD8+ T cells from blood, with Jurkat cell RNA spiked in. Indicated subset: FACS-sorted CD8+CD4-CCR7+CD45RA+ naive T cells.

The DNA for the CDR3 is TGTGCCAGCAGCCCCCCCACCTCTGGGGCCAACGTCCTGACTTTC. Translating gives CASSPPTSGANVLTF. This sequence joins TRBV6-6 and TRBJ2-6; D is unresolved. Germline-derived CDR1 and CDR2 are MNHNY and SVGAGI (reference sequence). Trimming removed 6 bases at V and 0 bases at J, with 9 bases between. CDR3 size: 15 residues.